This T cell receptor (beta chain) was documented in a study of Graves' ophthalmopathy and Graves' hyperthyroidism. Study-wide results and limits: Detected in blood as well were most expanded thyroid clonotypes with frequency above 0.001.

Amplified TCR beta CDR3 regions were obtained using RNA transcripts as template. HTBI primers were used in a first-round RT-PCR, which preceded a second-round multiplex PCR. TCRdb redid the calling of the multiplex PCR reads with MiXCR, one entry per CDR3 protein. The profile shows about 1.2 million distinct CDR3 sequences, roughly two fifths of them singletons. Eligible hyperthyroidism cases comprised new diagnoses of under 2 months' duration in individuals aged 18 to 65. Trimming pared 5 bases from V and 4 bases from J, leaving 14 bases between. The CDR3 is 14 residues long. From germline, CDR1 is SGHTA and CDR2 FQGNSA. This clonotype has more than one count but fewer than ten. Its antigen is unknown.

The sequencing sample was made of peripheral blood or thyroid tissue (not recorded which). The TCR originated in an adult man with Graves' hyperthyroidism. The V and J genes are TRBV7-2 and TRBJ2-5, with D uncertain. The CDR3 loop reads CASSQNTMSETQYF. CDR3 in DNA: TGTGCCAGCAGCCAAAATACCATGTCAGAGACCCAGTACTTC. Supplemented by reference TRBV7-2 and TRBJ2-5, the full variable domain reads GAGVSQSPSNKVTEKGKDVELRCDPISGHTALYWYRQSLGQGLEFLIYFQGNSAPDKSGLPSDRFSAERTGGSVSTLTIQRTQQEDSAVYLCASSQNTMSETQYFGPGTRLLVL.